The clone carrying this T cell receptor beta chain was seen repeatedly, ten times or more. Its antigen remains unknown. These data are taken from a study of CD8 T cells in ankylosing spondylitis. General study results and limits: Disease-associated clonotypes exhibited CD8+ identity and were relatively infrequent in peripheral blood.

TCRdb itself ran the 5' RACE reads through MiXCR, one entry per CDR3 protein. The data show approximately 150,000 distinct CDR3 sequences, roughly a third seen once. The CDR3 totals 16 residues. V shed 2 bases and J 4 bases; nucleotides not matched to a gene: 9. Looked up from germline, CDR1 is SEHNR and CDR2 is FQNEAQ (reference sequence). Sequences were obtained from synovial fluid, either unsorted or a sorted T cell fraction (not recorded which). The receptor was isolated from a male donor with ankylosing spondylitis. This chain joins TRBV7-9 and TRBJ1-1; 8 bases align to TRBD1. The CDR3 coding sequence is TGTGCCAGCAGCTTAAGTTCGACCACAGGGGGCACTGAAGCTTTCTTT. Translation: CASSLSSTTGGTEAFF.